Each of the 12 T cell receptor beta chains below was sequenced from the same sample in a study of OX40 agonist ivuxolimab in advanced cancers. TCRdb keeps only in-frame clones here, not all; method: immunoSEQ multiplex PCR. The sample lists about 18,000 clones, 78% occurring once. Sequenced here: CD4+ or CD8+ T cells sorted from blood, sampled in a trial of the OX40 agonist ivuxolimab. The receptor set was obtained from an adult with an advanced solid tumor such as melanoma, head and neck, liver or kidney cancer.

The rearrangement joins TRBV6-4 to TRBJ2-7; no clear D gene. Deletions cut 8 bases from V and 6 bases from J, with 17 bases between. The CDR3 extends over 13 amino acids. The V gene's germline CDR1 is MRHNA and CDR2 SNTAGT. CDR3 coding DNA: TGTGCCAGCTTGGAACCCGTATGTGGCGAGCAGTACTTC. It codes for CASLEPVCGEQYF.

This chain uses TRBV10-2 with TRBJ2-2; TRBD2 matches 7 bases. V dropped 3 bases and J dropped 6; count of bases not matched to a gene: 10. Germline V gene lookup returns CDR1 WSHSY and CDR2 SAAADI. The CDR3 extends over 16 amino acids. The CDR3 is CASSESAGTRPGELFF. The CDR3 nucleotides read TGCGCCAGCAGTGAATCAGCGGGAACCCGACCCGGGGAGCTGTTTTTT.

V gene TRBV30 combines with J gene TRBJ1-2; D might be TRBD1 (5 bases). The CDR3 length is 14 residues. Per germline, CDR1 GTSNPN and CDR2 SVGIG (reference sequence). Deletions cut 8 bases from V and 4 bases from J, with 20 bases between. In nucleotides, the CDR3 is TGTGCCGGACGGATGGGGACCTCCCCCTATGGCTACACCTTC. Protein: CAGRMGTSPYGYTF.

The V gene is TRBV6-5, the J gene TRBJ2-2, with 7 bases matching TRBD2. The germline V gene encodes CDR1 MNHEY and CDR2 SVGAGI. The CDR3 covers 16 residues. V trimming: 0 bases; J trimming: 5 bases; junction bases outside the gene matches: 6. The CDR3 sequence is CASSYSVREETGELFF. CDR3 bases: TGTGCCAGCAGTTACTCGGTACGGGAGGAGACCGGGGAGCTGTTTTTT.

This clone is classed as medium-sized (0.01 to 0.1%). This chain links TRBV6-6 with TRBJ2-5; tentatively, D is TRBD2 (6 bases). The CDR3 covers 14 residues. V dropped 0 bases and J dropped 1 base, with 6 bases sitting between them. CDR1 is MNHNY and CDR2 is SVGAGI in the germline V gene (reference sequence). CDR3 bases: TGTGCCAGCAGTTACTCGGGGGGCCAAGAGACCCAGTACTTC. Protein: CASSYSGGQETQYF.

The rearrangement uses TRBV6-6 and TRBJ2-1; 9 bases are shared with TRBD1. With V trimmed by 5 bases and J by 3 bases, 5 bases remained unmatched. Germline CDR1 MNHNY, CDR2 SVGAGI (reference sequence). This CDR3 contains 15 residues. The chain's CDR3 is CASSPRTGVYNEQFF. CDR3 nucleotides: TGTGCCAGCAGTCCCCGGACAGGGGTCTACAATGAGCAGTTCTTC.

J is TRBJ2-5 and V is TRBV10-3, with 7 bases fitting TRBD1. The DNA matches TRBJ2-7 better at its end, which makes the J call doubtful. Germline CDR1 and CDR2: ENHRY and SYGVKD. This CDR3 is built from 15 residues. CDR3 nucleotides: TGTGCCATCAGTGGGTCCACTACAGGGGCCTACGAGCAGTACTTC. This translates into CAISGSTTGAYEQYF.

The CDR3 DNA sequence: TGTGCCAGCAGCGTAGGGACAGGGGGGAACATTCAGTACTTC. Protein: CASSVGTGGNIQYF. The chain links TRBV9 to TRBJ2-4, with 10 bases fitting TRBD1. CDR3 size: 14 residues. In germline, CDR1 is SGDLS, CDR2 YYNGEE. Unmatched junction bases numbered 1, after V lost 0 bases and J lost 7 bases.

The CDR3 loop is CASSPSAGGLTDTQYF. In DNA form, the CDR3 reads TGTGCCAGCAGCCCATCAGCGGGAGGCCTCACAGATACGCAGTATTTT. The chain couples TRBV7-9 to TRBJ2-3; the match to TRBD2 covers 9 bases. Unmatched junction bases numbered 8, after V lost 5 bases and J lost 2 bases. Germline CDR1 SEHNR, CDR2 FQNEAQ (reference sequence). This CDR3 has 16 amino acids.

The genes are TRBV5-1 and TRBJ2-3; the match to TRBD1 covers 8 bases. Trimming cost V 4 bases and J 5 bases; bases outside gene matches: 6. CDR1 is SGHRS, CDR2 YFSETQ, per germline. The CDR3 contains 14 residues. The CDR3 DNA follows: TGCGCCAGCAGCCCAAGGACAGGGAAAGATACGCAGTATTTT. Its translation is CASSPRTGKDTQYF.

This sequence joins TRBV4-3 and TRBJ2-1, with no clear D. Germline values: CDR1 LGHNA, CDR2 YSLEER. The CDR3 covers 15 residues. The V end was cut by 0 bases, the J end by 5 bases, with 11 bases between. The CDR3 is CASSQDSGKNNEQFF. CDR3 DNA sequence: TGCGCCAGCAGCCAAGATAGTGGGAAAAACAATGAGCAGTTCTTC.

The V call is TRBV7-2, the J call TRBJ2-7, with 7 bases lining up with TRBD1. This CDR3 contains 15 residues. The germline CDR1 and CDR2 sequences are SGHTA and FQGNSA. V was pared by 6 bases and J by 2 bases, with 10 bases of the junction left unmatched. Here the CDR3 reads CASRMDRFSAYEQYF. The CDR3 DNA reads as TGTGCCAGCAGAATGGACAGGTTTAGCGCCTACGAGCAGTACTTC. The whole variable domain, remainder taken from reference TRBV7-2 and TRBJ2-7, is GAGVSQSPSNKVTEKGKDVELRCDPISGHTALYWYRQSLGQGLEFLIYFQGNSAPDKSGLPSDRFSAERTGGSVSTLTIQRTQQEDSAVYLCASRMDRFSAYEQYFGPGTRLTVT.